Shown below are 4 T cell receptor beta chains from a single sample sequenced in a study of T cells in Graves' hyperthyroidism and ophthalmopathy. Researchers took RNA transcripts and amplified the TCR beta CDR3 regions from them. The HTBI primer set was used in a first-round RT-PCR of the TCR CDR3. TCRdb analysed the multiplex PCR reads with MiXCR anew, one entry per CDR3 protein. Of a few hundred thousand distinct CDR3 sequences detected, less than 25% appear once; the ten largest clones hold 26%. Sequencing was done on a sample of blood. The receptor source for this set is a man between 18 and 29 years old with Graves' hyperthyroidism.

This clonotype was counted once. The chain combines TRBV20-1 with TRBJ2-1; TRBD2 agrees at 12 bases. This CDR3 is 14 amino acids long. Germline lookup yields CDR1 DFQATT and CDR2 SNEGSKA (reference sequence). The ends lost 3 bases at V and 7 bases at J; junction bases unmatched: 4. The CDR3 is CSASLAGGHNEQFF. For the CDR3, the DNA is TGCAGTGCTAGCCTAGCGGGGGGGCATAATGAGCAGTTCTTC.

This clonotype was seen many times. V usage is TRBV3-1 and J usage is TRBJ1-2, with D tentatively TRBD1 (6 bases). Germline values: CDR1 LGHDT, CDR2 YNNKEL (reference sequence). The CDR3 loop spans 13 amino acids. Trimming left V 5 bases short and J 5 bases short, with 12 bases between. CDR3 bases: TGTGCCAGCAGCTCCGGGGGGCTGTATGGCTACACCTTC. Translating gives CASSSGGLYGYTF.

A word on this clonotype: This could be a read error, since a much larger clone is one nucleotide away. The chain joins TRBV18 to TRBJ2-5; D is ambiguous. CDR3 length equals 14 residues. In germline, CDR1 is KGHSH, CDR2 LQKENI. The CDR3 protein is CASSPLGFEETKYF. The CDR3 DNA sequence: TGTGCCAGCTCACCGCTAGGATTCGAAGAGACCAAGTACTTC. The whole variable domain, remainder taken from reference TRBV18 and TRBJ2-5, is NAGVMQNPRHLVRRRGQEARLRCSPMKGHSHVYWYRQLPEEGLKFMVYLQKENIIDESGMPKERFSAEFPKEGPSILRIQQVVRGDSAAYFCASSPLGFEETKYFGPGTRLLVL.

The chain is built from TRBV6-5 and TRBJ2-2, with no clear D. Germline-derived CDR1 and CDR2 are MNHEY and SVGAGI. The CDR3 contains 13 residues. Trimming took 0 bases from V and 7 from J, leaving 6 bases between them. The chain's CDR3 is CASSYSMNGELFF. The CDR3 DNA follows: TGTGCCAGCAGTTACTCTATGAACGGGGAGCTGTTTTTT.